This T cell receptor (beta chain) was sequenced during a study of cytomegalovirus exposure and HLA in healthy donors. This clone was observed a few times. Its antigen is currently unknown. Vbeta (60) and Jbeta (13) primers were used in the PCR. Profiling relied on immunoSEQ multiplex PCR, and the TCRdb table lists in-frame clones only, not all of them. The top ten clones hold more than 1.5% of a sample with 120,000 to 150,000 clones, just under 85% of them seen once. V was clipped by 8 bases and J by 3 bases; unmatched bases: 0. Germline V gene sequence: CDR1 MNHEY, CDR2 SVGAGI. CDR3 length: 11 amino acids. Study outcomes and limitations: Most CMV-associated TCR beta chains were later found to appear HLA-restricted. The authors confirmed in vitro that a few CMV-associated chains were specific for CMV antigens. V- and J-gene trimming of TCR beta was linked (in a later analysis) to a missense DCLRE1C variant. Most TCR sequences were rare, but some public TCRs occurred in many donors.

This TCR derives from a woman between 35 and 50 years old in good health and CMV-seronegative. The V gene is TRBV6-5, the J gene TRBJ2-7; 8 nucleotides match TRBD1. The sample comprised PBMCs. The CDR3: CASDRGYEQYF. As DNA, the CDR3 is TGTGCCAGCGACAGGGGCTACGAGCAGTACTTC.